This T cell receptor beta chain stems from a study of T cells expressing NK-cell markers. The overall study: From sorted CD3+CD56+NKG2C+, CD3+CD56+NKG2C- and CD3+CD56-NKG2C+ T cells came the TCR beta repertoires. Study-level points and caveats: In about 6 donors, dominant NKG2C+ clonotypes were about 1.0-7.0% of CD8+ T cells. In a few donors, dominant clonotypes made up about 28.3-65% of CD3+CD56-NKG2C+ cells.

In the case of this clonotype: The antigen remains undetermined.

The length of the CDR3 is 15 residues. Germline V gives CDR1 GTSNPN, CDR2 SVGIG (reference sequence). One entry per CDR3 protein, without DNA, is what TCRdb gives after re-calling the 5' RACE reads. This sample's clone table lists 150,000 to 200,000 distinct CDR3 sequences. The receptor's source is a man aged 18-75 years in good health. V and J are TRBV30 and TRBJ2-2; TCRdb's D call of TRBD1 is untestable without DNA. The sequencing input was blood T cells: a sorted CD56 or NKG2C T cell subset, CD4+ or CD8+ T cells, or bulk PBMC T cells (not recorded which). This chain's CDR3 is CAWRGGGQDMGELFF.